This is a list of T cell receptor beta chains from one sample in a study of cytotoxic CD8 clonotypes in ibrutinib-treated CLL. TCRdb's copy holds only in-frame clones and misses some; the assay was immunoSEQ multiplex PCR. The table has approximately 70,000 clones, about nine tenths seen once. This specimen consisted of PBMCs, obtained after 12 months of ibrutinib treatment. These receptors all stem from a human donor with chronic lymphocytic leukemia. Each CDR3 is given without its conserved first and last residue.

J gene | V gene | CDR3 protein
TRBJ2-3 | TRBV29-1 | SVGNGTARYTQY
TRBJ1-2 | TRBV10-3 | AGGAGSNYGYT
TRBJ2-5 | TRBV2 | AGDRGRETQY
TRBJ1-6 | TRBV30 | AWSRPGQAPNGSPLH
TRBJ2-7 | TRBV6-9 | ASSTRTGGEREQY
TRBJ2-7 | TRBV28 | ASSLGWGRGILEQY
TRBJ1-1 | TRBV29-1 | SVGDTEAF
TRBJ2-1 | TRBV10-1 | ASSDWGTAYNEQF
TRBJ2-7 | TRBV12-1 | ASSFLGRGKSYEQY
TRBJ2-1 | TRBV19 | ASSKSPGQAYNEQF
TRBJ1-5 | TRBV6-1 | ASRTGAQPQH
TRBJ2-3 | TRBV5-1 | ASSLPSTSGRTDTQY
TRBJ2-7 | TRBV30 | AWSSQGAEEQY
TRBJ2-5 | TRBV7-2 | ASSRGPRETQY
TRBJ2-3 | TRBV6-5 | ASSPGGGTDTQY
TRBJ2-2 | TRBV7-9 | ASSLPRQGAGELF
TRBJ1-1 | TRBV29-1 | SVPAGGAVQNTEAF
TRBJ1-2 | TRBV6-4 | ASSDTAMSYT
TRBJ1-1 | TRBV30 | AWSPGRGREAF
TRBJ2-3 | TRBV30 | AWRGTGADTQY
TRBJ1-5 | TRBV5-8 | ASSLGQGGHQPQH
TRBJ1-2 | TRBV7-3 | ASSPDRNYGYT
TRBJ2-3 | TRBV7-3 | ASSLSGGHRTDTQY
TRBJ1-3 | TRBV29-1 | SVEAGAGNTIY
TRBJ2-1 | TRBV6-5 | ASRRLAGFYNEQF
TRBJ1-2 | TRBV19 | ASSIDPLQGGLSDYGYT
TRBJ1-1 | TRBV6-5 | ASGLSDGYTEAF
TRBJ1-1 | TRBV5-1 | ASSSRGQGSSRTEAF
TRBJ2-3 | TRBV7-6 | ASSFLAGGADTQY
TRBJ1-2 | TRBV5-8 | ASSRLAGYT
TRBJ2-3 | TRBV27 | ASSLDRGRDTQY
TRBJ1-5 | TRBV6-5 | ASSRQGRDQPQH
TRBJ2-2 | TRBV10-3 | AISESGTVNTGELF
TRBJ1-1 | TRBV5-1 | ASSLEPPPDTEAF
TRBJ2-3 | TRBV7-2 | ASSPRLAGMGDTQY
TRBJ2-7 | TRBV28 | ASLPAGQAYEQY
TRBJ2-3 | TRBV18 | ASSPSRDRNTDTQY
TRBJ1-1 | TRBV29-1 | SGGQLNTEAF
TRBJ1-5 | TRBV30 | AWSGGQQPQH
TRBJ1-2 | TRBV29-1 | SVEDGGAKGYT
TRBJ2-7 | TRBV28 | ASGVPRSSAHEQY
TRBJ1-1 | TRBV11-3 | ASSPGQGGTEAF
TRBJ2-7 | TRBV10-1 | ASRGDSYEQY
TRBJ2-7 | TRBV6-1 | ASGGTGATYEQY
TRBJ2-5 | TRBV19 | ASTRSGYSGDYQETQY
TRBJ2-7 | TRBV6-6 | ASSQPGQGSYEQY
TRBJ1-3 | TRBV30 | AWSVRSGNTIY
TRBJ2-7 | TRBV19 | ASSIGDSPEY
TRBJ2-6 | TRBV28 | ASSLIFSSGANVLT
TRBJ1-2 | TRBV5-4 | ASSGNRGRNYGYT
TRBJ2-6 | TRBV25-1 | ASSPYRSSGANVLT
TRBJ2-7 | TRBV10-1 | ASSESWTSGPYEQY
TRBJ2-7 | TRBV6-5 | ASSYTGTSGSYEQY